The next 13 T cell receptor beta chains were all read from a single sample in a study of blood T cell repertoires in COVID-19 (dated by TCRdb to about 2020). The library relied on the immunoSEQ multiplex PCR assay. Drawn from immuneACCESS, this table holds only the in-frame rearrangements with V and J called that TCRdb kept. Clones are partly lost; checked studies trace under half to an unresolved V gene and leave the rest unexplained. Across this sample there are about 180,000 clones, with about 83% seen only once. The ten largest account for over 1.5% of the sample. Sequencing was carried out using peripheral blood. The receptors here all came from a human donor in a cohort sampled during active COVID-19.

J is TRBJ2-1 and V is TRBV6-2 or TRBV6-3; D may correspond to TRBD1 or TRBD2 (5 bases each). In germline, CDR1 is MNHEY, CDR2 SVGEGT. V was pared by 7 bases and J by 4 bases, with 11 bases between. CDR3 length: 13 amino acids. CDR3 nucleotides: TGTGCCAGCACCCCGGGGCTTTACAATGAGCAGTTCTTC. Amino acids: CASTPGLYNEQFF.

Only a few counts were recorded for this clone. This CDR3 is CASSDPGQGAHNEQFF. CDR3 nucleotides: TGTGCCAGCAGCGACCCCGGACAGGGGGCTCACAATGAGCAGTTCTTC. J is TRBJ2-1 and V is TRBV25-1, with TRBD1 matching 11 bases. The CDR3 is 16 amino acids. The trim removed 6 bases at V and 5 bases at J, leaving 9 bases unmatched. Per germline, CDR1 MGHDK and CDR2 SYGVNS.

This chain joins TRBV6-5 and TRBJ1-6; 8 nucleotides agree with TRBD1. The CDR3 is 16 amino acids. The V gene's germline CDR1 is MNHEY and CDR2 SVGAGI. V dropped 2 bases and J dropped 9; count of bases not matched to a gene: 9. CDR3 loop: CASSYGGGQGFSPLHF. CDR3 nucleotide sequence: TGTGCCAGCAGTTACGGTGGTGGACAGGGCTTTTCACCCCTCCACTTT.

V gene TRBV6-5 combines with J gene TRBJ1-6, with TRBD1 identical over 9 bases. The V gene's germline CDR1 is MNHEY and CDR2 SVGAGI. The CDR3 is 16 residues long. The V segment lost 4 bases and the J segment 7 bases; nucleotides outside the gene matches: 8. Here the CDR3 reads CASSFQTGQGNSPLHF. In DNA form, the CDR3 reads TGTGCCAGCAGTTTCCAAACGGGACAGGGCAATTCACCCCTCCACTTT.

The chain links TRBV3-1 (or the pseudogene TRBV3-2) to TRBJ1-1; TRBD1 agrees at 8 bases. The ends lost 1 base at V and 5 bases at J; junction bases unmatched: 6. This CDR3 has 15 amino acids. Germline-derived CDR1 and CDR2 are LGHDT and YNNKEL (reference sequence). The CDR3 coding sequence is TGTGCCAGCAGCCAAGGGGGACAGGCGGTAACTGAAGCTTTCTTT. It specifies CASSQGGQAVTEAFF.

The genes are TRBV9 and TRBJ2-2; D unresolved. V was cut by 0 bases and J by 1 base, with 7 bases left in between. The CDR3 covers 15 residues. CDR1 SGDLS and CDR2 YYNGEE come from the germline V gene. The CDR3 region has the DNA TGTGCCAGCAGCGTAGCCCCAGGGAACACCGGGGAGCTGTTTTTT. Its protein is CASSVAPGNTGELFF.

This chain joins TRBV14 and TRBJ2-4, with TRBD1 matching over 8 bases. CDR1 and CDR2 from the germline V gene are SGHDN and FVKESK. V shed 5 bases, J shed 1 base, and the junction held 7 bases outside the gene matches. CDR3 size: 16 residues. Written as DNA, the CDR3 is TGTGCCAGCAGCTCTGCAGGGGGCAGTGCCAAAAACATTCAGTACTTC. It yields the protein CASSSAGGSAKNIQYF. Complete variable domain (other parts from reference TRBV14 and TRBJ2-4): EAGVTQFPSHSVIEKGQTVTLRCDPISGHDNLYWYRRVMGKEIKFLLHFVKESKQDESGMPNNRFLAERTGGTYSTLKVQPAELEDSGVYFCASSSAGGSAKNIQYFGAGTRLSVL.

This sequence joins TRBV20-1 and TRBJ1-2; D gene uncertain. V lost 3 bases, J lost 7 bases, and 6 bases lay in between. This CDR3 region has 10 residues. The V gene's germline CDR1 is DFQATT and CDR2 SNEGSKA (reference sequence). The CDR3 region is CSASRSGYTF. The CDR3 coding sequence is TGCAGTGCTAGCCGGTCTGGCTACACCTTC.

CDR3 in DNA: TGTGCCAGTAGTGCGACAGGGTGGGAGACCCAGTACTTC. Protein sequence: CASSATGWETQYF. V usage is TRBV19 and J usage is TRBJ2-5; 7 bases are a match to TRBD1. The trim removed 5 bases at V and 5 bases at J, leaving 5 bases unmatched. The CDR3 is 13 amino acids. Germline V gene sequence: CDR1 LNHDA, CDR2 SQIVND (reference sequence).

The rearrangement joins TRBV7-3 to TRBJ2-2, with TRBD1 matching over 9 bases. CDR1 and CDR2 (germline): SGHTA, FQGTGA. Trimming took 4 bases from V and 4 from J; bases not matched to a gene: 4. There are 15 residues in the CDR3. The CDR3 region has the DNA TGTGCCAGCAGCTCGTCGACAGGGGGCACCGGGGAGCTGTTTTTT. Amino acid sequence: CASSSSTGGTGELFF.

The rearrangement links TRBV7-8 to TRBJ2-2; 7 bases map to TRBD1. V trimming: 5 bases; J trimming: 4 bases; junction bases outside the gene matches: 13. CDR1 and CDR2 from the germline V gene are SGHVS and FQNEAQ. The CDR3 sequence is 17 residues long. CDR3 protein: CASSQNSERGRTGELFF. CDR3 sequence (DNA): TGTGCCAGCAGCCAAAATTCAGAGAGGGGGCGCACCGGGGAGCTGTTTTTT.

The J gene is TRBJ2-7, the V gene TRBV5-1, with 11 nucleotides matching TRBD2. CDR1 SGHRS and CDR2 YFSETQ come from the germline V gene. V was clipped by 1 base and J by 2 bases; unmatched bases: 2. The CDR3 length is 15 residues. The CDR3 sequence: CASSLLAGGAYEQYF. CDR3 nucleotides: TGCGCCAGCAGCTTGCTAGCGGGGGGTGCCTACGAGCAGTACTTC.

The chain joins TRBV9 to TRBJ2-2; D may be TRBD1 (6 bases). V was cut by 3 bases and J by 0 bases, with 12 bases left in between. Germline V CDR1 and CDR2: SGDLS, YYNGEE. The CDR3 extends over 16 amino acids. CDR3 sequence reads: CASSEDRTSNTGELFF. CDR3 nucleotides: TGTGCCAGCAGCGAGGACAGAACTTCGAACACCGGGGAGCTGTTTTTT. Full variable domain (outside the CDR3, taken from reference TRBV9 and TRBJ2-2): DSGVTQTPKHLITATGQRVTLRCSPRSGDLSVYWYQQSLDQGLQFLIQYYNGEERAKGNILERFSAQQFPDLHSELNLSSLELGDSALYFCASSEDRTSNTGELFFGEGSRLTVL.